The 21 T cell receptor beta chains below were found in one sample sequenced in a study of T cell repertoires in cytomegalovirus infection. TCRdb itself ran the reads through MiXCR, one entry per CDR3 protein. Here the sample spans about 320,000 distinct CDR3 sequences, around 9.5% being singletons. Material for sequencing was PBMCs. The receptors originated from a human donor in good health (CMV status not recorded). Some clones in this sample may be carry-over from other donors' samples.

The chain carries TRBV12-3 or TRBV12-4 and TRBJ2-5, with D uncertain. V was cut by 5 bases and J by 5 bases, with 18 bases left in between. This CDR3 has 15 amino acids. In nucleotides, the CDR3 is TGTGCCAGCAGTCCCGCGCATACCCTCGGGGAGACCCAGTACTTC. This encodes CASSPAHTLGETQYF.

In this sample, this clonotype is medium-sized (0.01 to 0.1%). The chain links TRBV7-2 to TRBJ2-1, with TRBD1 identical over 9 bases. V lost 0 bases and J lost 2; bases outside the gene matches: 2. This CDR3 region has 16 residues. Germline V gene sequence: CDR1 SGHTA, CDR2 FQGNSA. CDR3 amino acids: CASSLAGTGTYNEQFF. For the CDR3, the DNA is TGTGCCAGCAGCTTAGCTGGGACAGGGACCTACAATGAGCAGTTCTTC.

The chain couples TRBV2 to TRBJ2-7; no definite D call. This CDR3 region has 13 residues. CDR1 SNHLY and CDR2 FYNNEI come from the germline V gene. V was pared by 6 bases and J by 4 bases, with 13 bases between. This CDR3 reads CASRPLGLYEQYF. The CDR3 DNA is TGTGCCAGCAGGCCCCTGGGATTGTACGAGCAGTACTTC.

This clonotype was counted many times. The chain employs TRBV7-2 and TRBJ2-7; a weak D match, TRBD2 (5 bases). The CDR3 has 14 amino acids. The V gene lost 2 bases and the J gene lost 2 bases, with 10 bases spanning the gap. Germline V gene data show CDR1 as SGHTA and CDR2 as FQGNSA. CDR3 coding DNA: TGTGCCAGCAGCTTACGGACTCCTCCCTACGAGCAGTACTTC. Protein: CASSLRTPPYEQYF.

The table lists this clonotype with many counts. The chain couples TRBV7-2 to TRBJ2-7; D is perhaps TRBD1 or TRBD2 (5 bases each). V was pared by 5 bases and J by 2 bases, with 10 bases between. The CDR3 runs to 13 residues. The germline V gene has CDR1 SGHTA and CDR2 FQGNSA. The CDR3 coding sequence is TGTGCCAGCAGCCTCTGGGGGACCTACGAGCAGTACTTC. Protein: CASSLWGTYEQYF. The entire variable domain, with the rest obtained from reference TRBV7-2 and TRBJ2-7, is as follows: GAGVSQSPSNKVTEKGKDVELRCDPISGHTALYWYRQSLGQGLEFLIYFQGNSAPDKSGLPSDRFSAERTGGSVSTLTIQRTQQEDSAVYLCASSLWGTYEQYFGPGTRLTVT.

The chain uses TRBV12-3 or TRBV12-4 and TRBJ2-1; 11 nucleotides agree with TRBD2. The length of the CDR3 is 16 residues. Trimming at V came to 5 bases and at J to 1 base, leaving 4 bases not matched to a gene. CDR3 coding DNA: TGTGCCAGCAGTCCGGGACTAGCGGTATCCTACAATGAGCAGTTCTTC. Residues: CASSPGLAVSYNEQFF.

This clonotype occurred a few times. The V gene is TRBV12-3 or TRBV12-4, the J gene TRBJ2-7; D uncertain. This CDR3 is 12 amino acids long. V shed 4 bases and J shed 3 bases, with 7 bases lying between them. The CDR3 spells CASSYELYEQYF. In nucleotides, the CDR3 is TGTGCCAGCAGTTACGAACTCTACGAGCAGTACTTC.

At least ten counts were recorded for this clonotype. The chain carries TRBV7-9 and TRBJ1-5; no clear D gene. The ends were cut back, 8 bases at V and 6 bases at J, with 14 bases in the middle. This CDR3 is 13 amino acids long. The V gene's germline CDR1 is SEHNR and CDR2 FQNEAQ (reference sequence). This chain's CDR3 is CASHGTVGQPQHF. The CDR3 DNA is TGTGCCAGCCACGGAACAGTGGGTCAGCCCCAGCATTTT.

In this sample, this clonotype turned up many times. The V call is TRBV11-3, the J call TRBJ2-7; D gene ambiguous. Per germline, CDR1 SGHNT and CDR2 YENEEA. This CDR3 contains 13 residues. V was cut by 2 bases and J by 6 bases, with 11 bases left in between. CDR3 DNA sequence: TGTGCCAGCAGCTTAAGAGGCCAGATCGAGCAGTACTTC. Translation gives CASSLRGQIEQYF.

This clonotype was recorded at least ten times. For the CDR3, the DNA is TGTGCCAGCAGCCTCCAGCGTAGGGGCGAGCAGTACTTC. It specifies CASSLQRRGEQYF. V usage is TRBV7-2 and J usage is TRBJ2-7, with D tentatively TRBD1 (5 bases). V was pared by 5 bases and J by 6 bases, with 14 bases between. Germline lookup yields CDR1 SGHTA and CDR2 FQGNSA. The CDR3 sequence is 13 residues long.

The table lists this clonotype with many counts. The chain combines TRBV6-1 with TRBJ1-5; TRBD1 is a possible D gene (5 bases). This CDR3 spans 13 amino acids. The V end was cut by 6 bases, the J end by 5 bases, with 11 bases between. In germline, CDR1 is MNHNS, CDR2 SASEGT. The CDR3 region has the DNA TGTGCCAGCAGAAAGGGGCAGGATCAGCCCCAGCATTTT. It codes for CASRKGQDQPQHF.

In its sample, this clonotype was seen a few times. The V gene is TRBV2, the J gene TRBJ2-7, with D possibly being TRBD1 (6 bases). CDR1 is SNHLY and CDR2 is FYNNEI in the germline V gene. V lost 5 bases and J lost 3, with 17 bases in between. The CDR3 runs 15 residues. Here the CDR3 reads CASSPRDPGDYEQYF. CDR3 nucleotide sequence: TGTGCCAGCAGTCCCCGGGACCCAGGGGACTACGAGCAGTACTTC.

In its sample, this clonotype was seen a few times. This sequence joins TRBV14 and TRBJ2-5, with D tentatively TRBD1 (6 bases). Trimming pared 0 bases from V and 2 bases from J, leaving 10 bases between. The length of the CDR3 is 15 residues. CDR1 is SGHDN and CDR2 is FVKESK in the germline V gene. The CDR3, as DNA: TGTGCCAGCAGCCAAGAGACAGGCCTACAAGAGACCCAGTACTTC. It specifies CASSQETGLQETQYF.

This CDR3 is CASSEGSAIRQQFF. The DNA for the CDR3 is TGTGCCAGCAGCGAGGGCTCGGCCATTCGCCAACAGTTCTTC. The chain uses TRBV7-2 and TRBJ2-1; the D gene is possibly TRBD2 (5 bases). The V end lost 5 bases, the J end lost 13 bases, and 21 bases lay between the germline ends. CDR1 is SGHTA and CDR2 is FQGNSA in the germline V gene. The CDR3 contains 14 residues.

The rearrangement uses TRBV6-2 or TRBV6-3 and TRBJ1-5; D is perhaps TRBD1 (6 bases). The CDR3 sequence is 17 residues long. Germline V CDR1 and CDR2: MNHEY, SVGEGT. With 5 bases removed from V and 2 bases from J, the gap between germline ends came to 19 bases. The CDR3 spells CASSPYNRARGNQPQHF. The CDR3 DNA follows: TGTGCCAGCAGTCCATACAACAGGGCGCGAGGCAATCAGCCCCAGCATTTT.

In its sample, this clonotype was seen a few times. This chain joins TRBV7-6 and TRBJ2-5; possibly TRBD2 for D (5 bases). CDR3 size: 16 residues. The ends were cut back, 1 base at V and 5 bases at J, with 17 bases in the middle. In germline, CDR1 is SGHVS, CDR2 FNYEAQ. DNA of the CDR3: TGTGCCAGCAGCTTAGAGTGGGAAAGGGAGCCGGAGACCCAGTACTTC. It specifies CASSLEWEREPETQYF. The complete variable domain, with remaining parts taken from reference TRBV7-6 and TRBJ2-5, reads GAGVSQSPRYKVTKRGQDVALRCDPISGHVSLYWYRQALGQGPEFLTYFNYEAQQDKSGLPNDRFSAERPEGSISTLTIQRTEQRDSAMYRCASSLEWEREPETQYFGPGTRLLVL.

As regards this clonotype: A read error may explain this, as a much larger clone is one base away. V usage is TRBV4-1 and J usage is TRBJ2-4; the D gene is possibly TRBD2 (6 bases). The CDR3 loop spans 16 amino acids. CDR1 is MGHRA and CDR2 is YSYEKL in the germline V gene. Written as DNA, the CDR3 is TGCGCCAGCAGCGGAAATTGGCGGGGAGGCAAAATCATTCAGTACTTC. Protein sequence: CASSGNWRGGKIIQYF.

The chain carries TRBV19 and TRBJ1-4; D is possibly TRBD1 (6 bases). The germline V gene has CDR1 LNHDA and CDR2 SQIVND (reference sequence). The V end lost 6 bases, the J end lost 5 bases, and 10 bases lay between the germline ends. The length of the CDR3 is 13 residues. The CDR3 region has the DNA TGTGCCAGTAGCCCGGGGGCGAATGAAAAACTGTTTTTT. It codes for CASSPGANEKLFF.

This clonotype was counted only a few times. The CDR3 DNA follows: TGTGCCAGCACTCCTCGAGGATTGTTTAAAGAGACCCAGTACTTC. This sequence encodes CASTPRGLFKETQYF. V usage is TRBV6-2 or TRBV6-3 and J usage is TRBJ2-5, with D unresolved. The CDR3 is 15 amino acids. Looked up from germline, CDR1 is MNHEY and CDR2 is SVGEGT. With 7 bases removed from V and 3 bases from J, the gap between germline ends came to 18 bases.

The sample holds a few counts of this clonotype. This chain uses TRBV7-9 with TRBJ2-3; D gene ambiguous. The germline gives CDR1 SEHNR, CDR2 FQNEAQ (reference sequence). Trimming took 5 bases from V and 3 from J, leaving 15 bases between them. CDR3 length equals 15 residues. As DNA, the CDR3 is TGTGCCAGCAGCCCGCGTGCCGGTGGAACAGATACGCAGTATTTT. Its protein product is CASSPRAGGTDTQYF.

The chain carries TRBV9 and TRBJ2-1; TRBD2 agrees at 13 bases. J lost 8 bases, V lost 0 bases, and 5 bases had no gene match. The CDR3 consists of 16 residues. Germline CDR1 and CDR2: SGDLS and YYNGEE. The CDR3 nucleotides are TGTGCCAGCAGCGTAGGGGGGACTAGCGGGACTTATGAGCAGTTCTTC. Encoded protein: CASSVGGTSGTYEQFF.